This T cell receptor (beta chain) was obtained from a study of blood T cell repertoires in COVID-19 (dated by TCRdb to about 2020). General notes on the study: Samples from collaborators originated in the United States, Italy and Spain and spanned both the acute and convalescent phases of COVID-19. The material from the prospective study consisted of cDNA or gDNA derived from T cells, B-cell-depleted T cells, or PBMCs. Subjects who had been exposed to COVID-19, were actively infected with it, or had recovered from it provided the deeply sampled blood TCRbeta repertoires that made up the dataset. A freely available public database, intended as a resource for researchers studying the immune response to SARS-CoV-2, is where the repertoires were released. The samples were drawn from the first 160 participants of the ongoing ImmuneRACE study and from about 1,200 subjects provided by 6 global collaborators. The sample metadata nearly always contained a de-identified subject ID, COVID-19 status, age in years and sex. HLA class I and class II types, where available, came from metadata supplied by the sample provider rather than from assay-based typing.

The germline V gene supplies CDR1 SGHVS and CDR2 FNYEAQ. V is pruned by 5 bases and J by 1 base, leaving 4 bases of the junction without a gene match. The cysteine opens and the phenylalanine closes a CDR3 of 14 amino acids. CDR3 DNA only is kept here, 42 bases in frame from base 1. Study-wide findings and limitations: How much clinical and demographic metadata was included differed by source and by participant, and the metadata was provided uncurated.

As regards this clone: Its antigen specificity is not known. Base quality data are lacking; no much larger clone is found one base away.

Enrolling through a virtual design, the prospective study's participants ranged in age from roughly 18 to 90 years and lived across 20 to 30 United States geographic areas. In the prospective study, participants were assigned to cohorts based on the clinical history participants reported in a screening survey and a study questionnaire. For ImmuneRACE Cohort 3, a participant was defined as recovered based on two consecutive negative NP/OP PCR tests, clearance by a healthcare professional, or resolution of symptoms. In the prospective study, mobile phlebotomists collected whole blood, serum and a nasopharyngeal or oropharyngeal swab from each participant. Additional blood draws and questionnaires over an approximately 2-month period could optionally be provided by prospective study participants. Blood samples from the prospective study were shipped frozen or at room temperature prior to DNA extraction.

TCRbeta CDR3 regions were amplified from genomic DNA by means of the immunoSEQ Assay, a bias-controlled multiplex PCR. On the authors' methods: Nucleated cell counts per sample were estimated from amplification of reference gene primers within the assay. To quantify the absolute abundance of each unique TCRbeta CDR3 rearrangement, sequence reads were collapsed and filtered. For each sample, productive Simpson clonality was calculated by taking the square root of Simpson's diversity index across productive rearrangements. Drawn from immuneACCESS, this table holds only the in-frame rearrangements with V and J called that TCRdb kept. Clones are partly lost; checked studies trace under half to an unresolved V gene and leave the rest unexplained. For V, J and clone size, that table is used; D and trimming come from the DNA. The sample includes about 200,000 clones, with about 85% observed a single time. The ten most abundant clones make up approximately 2% of the sample.

The sample taken for sequencing was PBMCs or T cells enriched from blood (not recorded which). The clonotype originates from a woman under 40 who had recovered from COVID-19. The rearranged chain carries TRBV7-6 and TRBJ2-5; 7 junctional bases match TRBD1. The DNA reads TGTGCCAGCAGCACCCGGGACAGCCAAGAGACCCAGTACTTC. Translated, it gives CASSTRDSQETQYF. The variable domain in full, with residues beyond the CDR3 obtained from the reference TRBV7-6 and TRBJ2-5 genes, is GAGVSQSPRYKVTKRGQDVALRCDPISGHVSLYWYRQALGQGPEFLTYFNYEAQQDKSGLPNDRFSAERPEGSISTLTIQRTEQRDSAMYRCASSTRDSQETQYFGPGTRLLVL.